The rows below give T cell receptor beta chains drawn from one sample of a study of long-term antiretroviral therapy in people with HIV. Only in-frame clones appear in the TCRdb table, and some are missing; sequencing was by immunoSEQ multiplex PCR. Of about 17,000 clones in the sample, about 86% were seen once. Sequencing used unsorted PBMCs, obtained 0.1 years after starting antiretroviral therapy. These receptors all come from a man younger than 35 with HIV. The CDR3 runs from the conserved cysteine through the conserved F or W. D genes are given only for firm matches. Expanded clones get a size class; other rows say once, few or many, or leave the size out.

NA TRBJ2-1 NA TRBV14 CASSQVGGGEQFF TGTGCCAGCAGCCAAGTCGGGGGCGGTGAGCAGTTCTTC
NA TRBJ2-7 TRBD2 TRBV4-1 CASSLGLGSYEQYF TGCGCCAGCAGCTTGGGACTAGGGTCCTACGAGCAGTACTTC
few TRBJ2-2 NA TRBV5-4 CASSLGPGELFF TGTGCCAGCAGCTTAGGTCCCGGGGAGCTGTTTTTT
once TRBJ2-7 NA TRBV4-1 CASSQVADGAKYEQYF TGCGCCAGCAGCCAAGTAGCTGACGGGGCCAAATACGAGCAGTACTTC
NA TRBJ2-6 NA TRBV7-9 CASSLAGSGANVLTF TGTGCCAGCAGCTTAGCGGGGTCGGGGGCCAACGTCCTGACTTTC
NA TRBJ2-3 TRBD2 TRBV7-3 CASSSSGGAGDTQYF TGTGCCAGCAGCTCTAGCGGGGGGGCGGGAGATACGCAGTATTTT
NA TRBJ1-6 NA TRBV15 CATSTGGNSPLHF TGTGCCACCAGCACTGGGGGAAATTCACCCCTCCACTTT
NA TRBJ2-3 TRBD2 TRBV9 CASSAVGAGGTDTQYF TGTGCCAGCAGCGCGGTCGGGGCGGGGGGTACAGATACGCAGTATTTT
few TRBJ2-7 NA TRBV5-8 CASSWGTFTGNEQYF TGTGCCAGCAGCTGGGGGACTTTTACCGGGAACGAGCAGTACTTC
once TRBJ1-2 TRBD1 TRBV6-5 CASSPQGENGYTF TGTGCCAGCAGTCCCCAGGGGGAAAATGGCTACACCTTC
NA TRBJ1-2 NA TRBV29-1 CSVEDSAGGYTF TGCAGCGTTGAAGATTCGGCGGGTGGCTACACCTTC
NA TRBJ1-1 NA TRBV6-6 CASSTVSNTEAFF TGTGCCAGCAGTACAGTATCGAACACTGAAGCTTTCTTT
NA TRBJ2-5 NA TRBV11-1 CASSPMGEETQYF TGTGCCAGCAGCCCCATGGGGGAGGAGACCCAGTACTTC
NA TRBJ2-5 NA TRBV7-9 CASSFRRGIYETQYF TGTGCCAGCAGCTTTCGTCGGGGGATTTACGAGACCCAGTACTTC
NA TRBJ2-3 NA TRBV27 CASRFTHSTDTQYF TGTGCCAGCAGATTTACCCATAGCACAGATACGCAGTATTTT
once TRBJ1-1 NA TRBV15 CATSRDNNPFTEAFF TGTGCCACCAGCAGAGATAACAACCCTTTCACTGAAGCTTTCTTT
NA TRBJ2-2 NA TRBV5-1 CASSFFQGSVGELFF TGCGCCAGCAGCTTTTTTCAGGGAAGTGTGGGGGAGCTGTTTTTT
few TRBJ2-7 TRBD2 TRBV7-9 CASSTPLSGGTYEQYF TGTGCCAGCAGCACTCCCTTGAGCGGGGGGACCTACGAGCAGTACTTC
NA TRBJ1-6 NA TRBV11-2 CATSPGGGSPLHF TGTGCCACCTCCCCCGGAGGTGGTTCACCCCTCCACTTT
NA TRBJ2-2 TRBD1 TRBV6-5 CASRASTGHTGELFF TGTGCCAGCAGGGCGTCGACAGGGCACACCGGGGAGCTGTTTTTT
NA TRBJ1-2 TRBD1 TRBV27 CASRRDREWSYGYTF TGTGCCAGCCGGCGGGACAGGGAATGGAGCTATGGCTACACCTTC
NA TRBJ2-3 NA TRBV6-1 CASSELDTQYF TGTGCCAGCAGTGAATTGGATACGCAGTATTTT
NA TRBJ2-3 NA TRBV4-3 CASSQDGVQDTQYF TGCGCCAGCAGCCAAGATGGGGTTCAGGATACGCAGTATTTT
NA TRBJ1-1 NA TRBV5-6 CASSFLTGFRATEAFF TGTGCCAGCAGCTTTCTGACAGGTTTTAGGGCCACTGAAGCTTTCTTT
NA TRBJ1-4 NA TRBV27 CASSRLKLFF TGTGCCAGCAGTAGGTTAAAACTGTTTTTT
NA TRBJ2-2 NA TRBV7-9 CASEGGGELFF TGTGCCAGCGAGGGAGGCGGGGAGCTGTTTTTT
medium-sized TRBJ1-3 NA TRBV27 CASSLQGSSGNTIYF TGTGCCAGCAGTTTACAGGGAAGCTCTGGAAACACCATATATTTT
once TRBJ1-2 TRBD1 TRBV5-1 CASTDTRDRPYGYTF TGCGCCAGCACCGACACACGGGACAGACCCTATGGCTACACCTTC
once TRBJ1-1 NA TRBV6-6 CAATVRRVGHTEAFF TGTGCCGCAACCGTAAGGAGGGTGGGCCACACTGAAGCTTTCTTT
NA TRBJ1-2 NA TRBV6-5 CASSSRQGSPYGYTF TGTGCCAGCAGTTCCCGCCAGGGGTCCCCCTATGGCTACACCTTC
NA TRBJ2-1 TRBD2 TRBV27 CASSFSPSGSSPPFF TGTGCCAGCAGTTTCTCCCCTAGCGGGAGCTCCCCCCCGTTCTTC
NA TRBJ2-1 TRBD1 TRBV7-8 CASSLVGQSLNEQFF TGTGCCAGCAGCTTAGTGGGACAGTCTCTCAATGAGCAGTTCTTC
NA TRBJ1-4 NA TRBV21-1 CASPTGGREKLFF TGTGCCAGTCCGACAGGGGGGAGGGAAAAACTGTTTTTT
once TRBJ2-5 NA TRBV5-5 CASSMELRGETQYF TGTGCCAGCAGCATGGAACTGAGGGGAGAGACCCAGTACTTC
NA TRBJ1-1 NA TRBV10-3 CAASGVTEAFF TGTGCCGCTTCAGGGGTCACTGAAGCTTTCTTT
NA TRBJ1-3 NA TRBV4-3 CASSQDWPISGNTIYF TGCGCCAGCAGCCAAGATTGGCCGATCTCTGGAAACACCATATATTTT
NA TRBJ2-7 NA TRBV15 CATSRKRSWGEQYF TGTGCCACCAGCAGAAAACGGAGTTGGGGCGAGCAGTACTTC
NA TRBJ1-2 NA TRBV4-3 CASSQEADTLYGYTF TGCGCCAGCAGCCAAGAGGCAGATACCCTCTATGGCTACACCTTC
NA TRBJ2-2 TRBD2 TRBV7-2 CASSSLAGGYTGELFF TGTGCCAGCAGCTCATTAGCGGGGGGGTACACCGGGGAGCTGTTTTTT
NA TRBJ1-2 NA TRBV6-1 CASSVGRRPGYTF TGTGCCAGCAGCGTTGGGCGGCGGCCTGGCTACACCTTC
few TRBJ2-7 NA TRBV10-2 CASSERGWYEQYF TGCGCCAGCAGTGAGAGGGGCTGGTACGAGCAGTACTTC
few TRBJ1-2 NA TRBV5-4 CASSSRGRGNYGYTF TGTGCCAGCAGCTCCAGAGGTCGGGGCAACTATGGCTACACCTTC
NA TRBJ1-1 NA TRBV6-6 CATETQNTEAFF TGTGCCACCGAAACCCAGAACACTGAAGCTTTCTTT
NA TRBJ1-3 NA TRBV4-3 CASSQSPTGSGNTIYF TGCGCCAGCAGCCAGAGTCCTACAGGGTCTGGAAACACCATATATTTT
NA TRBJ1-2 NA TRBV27 CASSGGDYGYTF TGTGCCAGCTCGGGGGGGGACTATGGCTACACCTTC
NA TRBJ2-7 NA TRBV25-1 CASRGGGYEQYF TGTGCCAGCAGGGGAGGGGGCTACGAGCAGTACTTC
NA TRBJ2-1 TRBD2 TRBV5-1 CASASGGTYNEQFF TGCGCCAGCGCTAGCGGGGGGACCTACAATGAGCAGTTCTTC
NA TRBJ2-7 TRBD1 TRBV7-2 CASTDWDRGSEQYF TGTGCCAGCACCGACTGGGACAGGGGAAGCGAGCAGTACTTC
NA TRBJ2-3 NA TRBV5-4 CASSLPGSADTQYF TGTGCCAGCAGCCTCCCGGGTTCAGCAGATACGCAGTATTTT
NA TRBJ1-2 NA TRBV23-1 CASTQTSGFYGYTF TGCGCCAGCACACAGACATCAGGATTCTATGGCTACACCTTC
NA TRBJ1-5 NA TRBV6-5 CASRWAGDQPQHF TGTGCCAGCAGATGGGCAGGGGATCAGCCCCAGCATTTT
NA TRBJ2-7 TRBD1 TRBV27 CASSKYRGPDYEQYF TGTGCCAGCAGTAAGTACAGGGGGCCCGACTACGAGCAGTACTTC
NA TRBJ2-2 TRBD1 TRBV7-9 CASSLGRVRGPGELFF TGTGCCAGCAGCTTAGGGCGGGTCAGGGGGCCCGGGGAGCTGTTTTTT
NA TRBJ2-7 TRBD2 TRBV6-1 CASSAGKQRSGGIYEQYF TGTGCCAGCAGTGCAGGGAAACAAAGGTCGGGGGGGATTTACGAGCAGTACTTC
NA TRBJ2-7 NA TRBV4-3 CASSHERTVTYEQYF TGCGCCAGCAGCCATGAGCGGACTGTTACCTACGAGCAGTACTTC
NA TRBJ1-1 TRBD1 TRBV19 CASSTNRGTEAFF TGTGCCAGTAGTACAAACAGGGGCACTGAAGCTTTCTTT
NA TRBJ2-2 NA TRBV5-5 CASSLDSQDPVFANTGELFF TGTGCCAGCAGCTTGGACAGCCAGGACCCGGTGTTCGCGAACACCGGGGAGCTGTTTTTT
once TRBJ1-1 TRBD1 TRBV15 CATSRGSQGAFTEAFF TGTGCCACCAGCAGAGGTTCACAGGGGGCTTTCACTGAAGCTTTCTTT